A single sample is the source of the 2 T cell receptor beta chains below, sequenced in a study of cytomegalovirus exposure and HLA in healthy donors. Primers for the PCR totalled 60 Vbeta and 13 Jbeta. The data were produced by immunoSEQ multiplex PCR, yet TCRdb's version contains in-frame clones alone and is incomplete. Among about 190,000 clones listed, over 70% were seen once. Sequenced sample: PBMCs. The source is a woman aged 18-29 years in good health and CMV-seropositive.

The count of this clone is one. In nucleotides, the CDR3 is TGTGCCAGCAGTGAAACAGGAAACTCCTACGAGCAGTACTTC. It specifies CASSETGNSYEQYF. The chain uses TRBV2 and TRBJ2-7; D is perhaps TRBD1 (5 bases). Germline CDR1 reads SNHLY; CDR2 reads FYNNEI. The V end was cut by 2 bases, the J end by 0 bases, with 8 bases between. The CDR3 runs 14 residues.

CDR3 residues: CASSPGSNNYGYTF. Here the CDR3 DNA reads TGTGCCAGCAGCCCAGGATCCAATAACTATGGCTACACCTTC. This sequence joins TRBV6-1 and TRBJ1-2, with D hard to call. The germline V gene has CDR1 MNHNS and CDR2 SASEGT. The CDR3 length is 14 residues. Trimming removed 6 bases at V and 1 base at J, with 12 bases between.